The 17 T cell receptor beta chains below come from one sample, sequenced in a study of T cells after yellow fever vaccination (dated by TCRdb to about 2019). Taken with the paper, the label for treatment or condition translates to: live attenuated yellow fever vaccine strain. Libraries came from 5' RACE. The data were produced on an Illumina HiSeq 2500. TCRdb applied fastp at Q25 and MiXCR to the public reads, then kept only in-frame beta chains. Under each unique CDR3 protein, matching rows form one entry showing the most common genes and DNA. The sample yields 620,000 or so distinct CDR3 sequences; around an eighth were counted once. About 15% of the sample rests with the top ten. The sequencing used PBMCs, collected on the day of the yellow fever booster vaccination. The receptors here all came from a man under 40 who received the YFV17D yellow fever vaccine.

This sequence joins TRBV28 and TRBJ2-7; 7 positions match TRBD1. The length of the CDR3 is 16 residues. CDR1 is MDHEN, CDR2 SYDVKM, per germline. J was trimmed by 2 bases and V by 4 bases; bases with no gene match: 11. The CDR3 region has the DNA TGTGCCAGCAGTTCCCCCCGGGACAGTTACACCTACGAGCAGTACTTC. It yields the protein CASSSPRDSYTYEQYF.

This clonotype has a count of ten or more. The chain combines TRBV4-3 with TRBJ2-1, with TRBD2 matching over 10 bases. V lost 6 bases, J lost 5 bases, and 13 bases stayed unmatched. Germline assignment: CDR1 LGHNA and CDR2 YSLEER. The CDR3 runs 17 residues. In DNA form, the CDR3 reads TGCGCCAGCAGTTACTCCCAACGGACTAGCGGTGACAATGAGCAGTTCTTC. This translates into CASSYSQRTSGDNEQFF.

V usage is TRBV20-1 and J usage is TRBJ2-3; unclear D gene. CDR1 DFQATT and CDR2 SNEGSKA come from the germline V gene (reference sequence). The ends were cut back, 7 bases at V and 0 bases at J, with 11 bases in the middle. The CDR3 contains 13 residues. CDR3 amino acids: CSVPRDSTDTQYF. The CDR3 coding sequence is TGCAGTGTCCCCCGCGACAGCACAGATACGCAGTATTTT.

The J gene is TRBJ2-1, the V gene TRBV10-3; 9 nucleotides agree with TRBD2. The length of the CDR3 is 19 residues. CDR1 and CDR2 (germline): ENHRY, SYGVKD. V lost 8 bases and J lost 0; bases outside the gene matches: 17. The CDR3 nucleotides are TGTGCCATCGGGAAGACTAGCGGCCCGATACTAAGCTCCTACAATGAGCAGTTCTTC. Translation gives CAIGKTSGPILSSYNEQFF.

The chain combines TRBV7-3 with TRBJ2-1; perhaps TRBD2 as D (6 bases). Trimming took 2 bases from V and 3 from J, leaving 11 bases between them. From germline, CDR1 is SGHTA and CDR2 FQGTGA. This CDR3 has 15 amino acids. The CDR3 DNA reads TGTGCCAGCAGCTTAGCCCGGGACTTCTACAATGAGCAGTTCTTC. Its protein is CASSLARDFYNEQFF. Full variable domain (missing parts from reference TRBV7-3 and TRBJ2-1): GAGVSQTPSNKVTEKGKYVELRCDPISGHTALYWYRQSLGQGPEFLIYFQGTGAADDSGLPNDRFFAVRPEGSVSTLKIQRTERGDSAVYLCASSLARDFYNEQFFGPGTRLTVL.

The chain uses TRBV12-3 or TRBV12-4 and TRBJ1-5; D ambiguous. Trimming stripped 2 bases from V and 4 bases from J, with 12 bases between. This CDR3 comprises 15 residues. DNA for the CDR3: TGTGCCAGCAGTTTATCCGGGGTCTATAATCAGCCCCAGCATTTT. The encoded protein is CASSLSGVYNQPQHF.

The V and J genes are TRBV12-3 or TRBV12-4 and TRBJ2-2, with a weak D call TRBD2 (6 bases). The CDR3 consists of 14 residues. V dropped 6 bases and J dropped 5 bases, with 13 bases sitting between them. The CDR3 DNA reads as TGTGCCAGCAGCCAACTACGGGGGACCGGGGAGCTGTTTTTT. The encoded protein is CASSQLRGTGELFF.

The CDR3 nucleotides read TGTGCCAGCACACGCGGAAGGGAAGAGACCCAGTACTTC. As protein: CASTRGREETQYF. This chain joins TRBV6-6 and TRBJ2-5; D is unclear. This CDR3 has 13 amino acids. Between the trimmed V and J ends, which lost 7 bases and 3 bases, there was a span of 12 bases. Germline loops: CDR1 MNHNY, CDR2 SVGAGI (reference sequence).

This chain uses TRBV5-5 with TRBJ2-7; 7 bases align to TRBD2. Germline V gene data show CDR1 as SGHKS and CDR2 as YYEKEE (reference sequence). V was pared by 0 bases and J by 6 bases, with 6 bases of the junction left unmatched. This CDR3 contains 14 residues. The CDR3: CASSLGWRELEQYF. As DNA, the CDR3 is TGTGCCAGCAGCTTGGGGTGGCGGGAGCTCGAGCAGTACTTC.

This clonotype was seen a few times. The chain carries TRBV7-8 and TRBJ2-5; 7 nucleotides agree with TRBD2. The CDR3 is made up of 13 amino acids. The germline V gene encodes CDR1 SGHVS and CDR2 FQNEAQ. Germline trimming cut 5 bases from V and 3 bases from J; bases unmatched to any gene: 3. The CDR3 nucleotides read TGTGCCAGCAGCACAAGCGGGGAAGAGACCCAGTACTTC. It is translated as CASSTSGEETQYF.

This chain links TRBV20-1 with TRBJ2-3; either TRBD1 or TRBD2 may fit D (6 bases each). V gave up 6 bases and J gave up 6 bases, with 19 bases separating them. The germline V gene encodes CDR1 DFQATT and CDR2 SNEGSKA (reference sequence). This CDR3 has 14 residues. This CDR3 reads CSARKGGRPDTQYF. In nucleotides, the CDR3 is TGCAGTGCCAGGAAAGGGGGGAGGCCTGATACGCAGTATTTT.

The chain joins TRBV6-2 or TRBV6-3 to TRBJ2-3; 7 bases align to TRBD1. CDR1 and CDR2 from the germline V gene are MNHEY and SVGEGT. There are 13 residues in the CDR3. V lost 6 bases, J lost 5 bases, and 5 bases stayed unmatched. CDR3 nucleotide sequence: TGTGCCAGCAGAAGTACAGGGGAAGATACGCAGTATTTT. The encoded protein is CASRSTGEDTQYF.

J is TRBJ2-7 and V is TRBV5-1; D is unresolved. CDR1 and CDR2 (germline): SGHRS, YFSETQ. The CDR3 has 13 amino acids. With 3 bases removed from V and 9 bases from J, the gap between germline ends came to 16 bases. The chain's CDR3 is CASSSPPGTGQYF. The DNA of the CDR3 is TGCGCCAGCAGCTCCCCCCCCGGAACGGGGCAGTACTTC. Filled out from reference TRBV5-1 and TRBJ2-7, the complete variable domain reads KAGVTQTPRYLIKTRGQQVTLSCSPISGHRSVSWYQQTPGQGLQFLFEYFSETQRNKGNFPGRFSGRQFSNSRSEMNVSTLELGDSALYLCASSSPPGTGQYFGPGTRLTVT.

This chain uses TRBV7-2 with TRBJ1-1; D unclear. The CDR3 covers 15 residues. The germline gives CDR1 SGHTA, CDR2 FQGNSA. Trimming shortened V by 3 bases and J by 1 base, and 12 bases separated the two germline ends. The CDR3 DNA sequence: TGTGCCAGCAGCTTCGCGGTGACCACGAACACTGAAGCTTTCTTT. As protein: CASSFAVTTNTEAFF.

This clonotype showed up just a few times. The chain joins TRBV24-1 to TRBJ2-3; 11 positions agree with TRBD2. Per the germline V gene, CDR1 is KGHDR and CDR2 is SFDVKD. V lost 4 bases, J lost 2 bases, and 7 bases stayed unmatched. The CDR3 is made up of 17 amino acids. CDR3 sequence reads: CATSEGGLAGDTDTQYF. CDR3 bases: TGTGCCACCAGTGAGGGCGGACTAGCGGGCGACACAGATACGCAGTATTTT.

This clonotype was observed a few times. V usage is TRBV27 and J usage is TRBJ2-1; D uncertain. There are 12 residues in the CDR3. Germline V gene data show CDR1 as MNHEY and CDR2 as SMNVEV (reference sequence). Trimming removed 4 bases at V and 9 bases at J, with 10 bases between. The CDR3 loop is CASSSPRVEQFF. The CDR3, as DNA: TGTGCCAGCAGTTCCCCTAGGGTTGAGCAGTTCTTC.

In its sample, this clonotype was seen a few times. The chain has TRBV21-1 and TRBJ1-2; TRBD1, the table's D call, was not compared with the DNA. TRBV21-1 constitutes a pseudogene. There are 16 residues in the CDR3. The CDR3 reads CASSKDRTGGAYGYTF. The CDR3 bases are TGTGCCAGCAGCAAAGACAGGACAGGGGGCGCCTATGGCTACACCTTC.